This is a list of T cell receptor beta chains from one sample in a study of blood T cell repertoires in COVID-19. TCRdb's copy holds only in-frame clones and misses some; the assay was immunoSEQ multiplex PCR. The table has 150,000 or so clones, approximately 86% seen once. The sequenced sample consisted of peripheral blood. All receptors come from a woman in her forties or fifties with acute or convalescent COVID-19. Each CDR3 is given with its conserved first and last residue. Each record gives: V gene, D gene, J gene, clone size, CDR3 DNA, CDR3 protein. D genes are given only for firm matches. Clone size is shown for a subset of rows, as once, few, many or a class of expanded clone.

TRBV7-5	.	TRBJ1-2	.	TGTGTCAGAAGCTTAATTGGGACAGGGGGCCGTTTCTATGGCTACACCTTC	CVRSLIGTGGRFYGYTF
TRBV7-2	TRBD2	TRBJ2-7	.	TGTGCCAGCAGCCCATATAGCGGGTCTACCTACGAGCAGTACTTC	CASSPYSGSTYEQYF
TRBV7-9	.	TRBJ2-2	.	TGTGCCGCTCGCCCGGGGACACATAACACCGGGGAGCTGTTTTTT	CAARPGTHNTGELFF
TRBV6-5	TRBD1	TRBJ2-7	.	TGTGCCAGCAGTTACTCCCCGGGACAGGGATACGAGCAGTACTTC	CASSYSPGQGYEQYF
TRBV11-2	TRBD1	TRBJ1-2	once	TGTGCCAGCAGCTCCTTAGACAGGGCCGGCTACACCTTC	CASSSLDRAGYTF
TRBV29-1	.	TRBJ2-2	.	TGCAGCGTGTTTGGGGGGATCGGGGAGCTGTTTTTT	CSVFGGIGELFF
TRBV5-4	.	TRBJ2-5	.	TGTGCCAGCAGCTTCGGAGCGGTCGAGACCCAGTACTTC	CASSFGAVETQYF
TRBV21-1	.	TRBJ1-5	.	TGTGCCAGCATGAATGCGAGTCGCAATCAGCCCCAGCATTTT	CASMNASRNQPQHF
TRBV11-3	TRBD1	TRBJ1-5	.	TGTGCCAGCAGCAATACAGGGGATCAGCCCCAGCATTTT	CASSNTGDQPQHF
TRBV29-1	.	TRBJ2-6	.	TGCAGCGTTGGGCGGAACTCTGGGGCCAACGTCCTGACTTTC	CSVGRNSGANVLTF
TRBV19	TRBD1	TRBJ2-1	few	TGTGCCAGTAGTATAATACCTCTAGGACAGGGCTTTTACAATGAGCAGTTCTTC	CASSIIPLGQGFYNEQFF
TRBV12-3/TRBV12-4	TRBD1	TRBJ1-2	.	TGTGCCAGTGGGACAGGGGGCTATGGCTACACCTTC	CASGTGGYGYTF
TRBV6-5	TRBD1	TRBJ1-5	.	TGTGCCAGCAGCCCCGACAGGGCGAGTCAGCCCCAGCATTTT	CASSPDRASQPQHF
TRBV30	.	TRBJ1-1	.	TGTGCCTGGGCCGACAGGACCCCGGCTGAAGCTTTCTTT	CAWADRTPAEAFF
TRBV5-1	TRBD2	TRBJ2-3	.	TGCGCCAGCGGGAGACTAGCGGGAGTCAGGGATACGCAGTATTTT	CASGRLAGVRDTQYF
TRBV12-3/TRBV12-4	TRBD1	TRBJ1-2	.	TGTGCCAGCAGTCCGACAGGGATCTATGGCTACACCTTC	CASSPTGIYGYTF
TRBV20-1	.	TRBJ2-1	.	TGCAGTGCTAGTAGCAAGAATGAGCAGTTCTTC	CSASSKNEQFF
TRBV2	.	TRBJ1-2	.	TGTGCCAGCAGGAGGGGGATGGTAGTTAATGGCTACACCTTC	CASRRGMVVNGYTF
TRBV29-1	.	TRBJ2-7	.	TGCAGCGGGACCTCCGGGAGCTCCTACGAGCAGTACTTC	CSGTSGSSYEQYF
TRBV7-6	TRBD2	TRBJ2-7	.	TGTGCCAGCAGCTCTGGACTAGCGGGGGCCTACGAGCAGTACTTC	CASSSGLAGAYEQYF
TRBV5-1	TRBD1	TRBJ2-2	.	TGCGCCAGCTCGGACAGGGCGAACACCGGGGAGCTGTTTTTT	CASSDRANTGELFF
TRBV27	TRBD1	TRBJ2-7	.	TGTGCCAGCAGGGGCCCGGGACAGGTCTACGAGCAGTACTTC	CASRGPGQVYEQYF
TRBV24-1	TRBD1	TRBJ1-4	.	TGTGCCACCAGTGATCCTCGGACAGGTGGCGAAAAACTGTTTTTT	CATSDPRTGGEKLFF
TRBV13	TRBD2	TRBJ2-7	.	TGTGCCAGCAGCTCAGCTAGCGGGGGGGAATACGAGCAGTACTTC	CASSSASGGEYEQYF
TRBV7-2	TRBD2	TRBJ2-3	.	TGTGCCAGCAGCTCTAGACGCGGGGGAGAGGCAGATACGCAGTATTTT	CASSSRRGGEADTQYF
TRBV6-2/TRBV6-3	.	TRBJ1-5	.	TGTGCCAGCAGTTACGCCAGGGGACCCGCTCAGCCCCAGCATTTT	CASSYARGPAQPQHF
TRBV19	.	TRBJ2-2	.	TGTGCCAGTAGTCCCCAGACAGCGAACACCGGGGAGCTGTTTTTT	CASSPQTANTGELFF
TRBV5-4	.	TRBJ2-2	.	TGTGCCAGCAGCTTCCGAGGCATGGAGCTGTTTTTT	CASSFRGMELFF